Given below is one TCR beta chain in context. The antigen is unknown. These data originate in a study of cytomegalovirus exposure and HLA in healthy donors. Study results and caveats: The authors later found most CMV-associated TCR beta chains appeared HLA-restricted. Analyses of presence and absence presupposed an approximately uniform sequencing depth across donors. It emerged from a later analysis that several of the most significant clusters appeared to be linked to common viral pathogens.

With 6 bases removed from V and 6 bases from J, the gap between germline ends came to 14 bases. The CDR3 covers 13 residues. Germline CDR1 reads SGHAT; CDR2 reads FQNNGV. Primers included in the PCR were 60 Vbeta and 13 Jbeta primers. Repertoires were generated with immunoSEQ multiplex PCR, while TCRdb's copy carries only in-frame clones and drops some. The table records 100,000 to 150,000 clones, roughly 77% of them present only once. The chain has TRBV11-2 and TRBJ1-1, with D unresolved. The sample was PBMCs. This TCR was sampled from a man younger than 30 in good health and CMV-seronegative. The CDR3 nucleotides are TGTGCCAGCAGTCACTTCCCCCGTCCTGAAGCTTTCTTT. Translating gives CASSHFPRPEAFF.